The T cell receptor (beta chain) described here comes from a study of T cell responses to AZD1222 COVID-19 vaccine. This CDR3 has 15 residues. V shed 0 bases and J 3 bases; nucleotides not matched to a gene: 3. Of note for this clone: Its antigen is unknown.

The assay was immunoSEQ multiplex PCR, and TCRdb's table has in-frame clones only and misses some. The sample has approximately 160,000 clones, approximately 89% seen once. Overall study findings and caveats: Baseline serostatus was positive in only a handful of AZD1222 recipients.

The chain employs TRBV5-3 and TRBJ2-7, with TRBD2 identical over 10 bases. TRBV5-3 is an ORF, with its function uncertain. The starting material was peripheral blood, obtained on day 0 of MenACWY control vaccination. This receptor was identified in an adult in good health. The CDR3 DNA sequence: TGTGCCAGAAGCTTGGCTAGCGGGGGCCTCTACGAGCAGTACTTC. Translation: CARSLASGGLYEQYF.